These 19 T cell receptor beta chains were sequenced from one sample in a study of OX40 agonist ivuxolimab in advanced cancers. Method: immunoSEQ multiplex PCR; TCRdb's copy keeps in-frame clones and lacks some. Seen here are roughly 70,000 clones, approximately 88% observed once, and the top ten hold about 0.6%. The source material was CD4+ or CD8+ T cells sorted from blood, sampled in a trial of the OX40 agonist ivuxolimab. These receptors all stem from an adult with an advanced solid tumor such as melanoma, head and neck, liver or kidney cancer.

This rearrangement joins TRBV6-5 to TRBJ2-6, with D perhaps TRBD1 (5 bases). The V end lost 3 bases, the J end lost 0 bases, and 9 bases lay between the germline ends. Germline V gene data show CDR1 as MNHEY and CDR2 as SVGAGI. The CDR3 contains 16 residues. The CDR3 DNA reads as TGTGCCAGCAGTTATTCAGGGTACTCTGGGGCCAACGTCCTGACTTTC. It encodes CASSYSGYSGANVLTF.

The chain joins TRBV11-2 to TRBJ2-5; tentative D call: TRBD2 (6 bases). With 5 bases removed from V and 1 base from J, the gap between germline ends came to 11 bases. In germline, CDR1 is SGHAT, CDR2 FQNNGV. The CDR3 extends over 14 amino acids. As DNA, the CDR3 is TGTGCCAGCAGCCAGAATAGCGGCCAAGAGACCCAGTACTTC. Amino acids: CASSQNSGQETQYF.

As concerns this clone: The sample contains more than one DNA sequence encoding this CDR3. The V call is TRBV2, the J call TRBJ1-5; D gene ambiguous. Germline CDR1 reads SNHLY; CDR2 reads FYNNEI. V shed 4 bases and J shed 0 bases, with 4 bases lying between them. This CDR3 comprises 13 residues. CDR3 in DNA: TGTGCCAGCAGTGGGTATAGCAATCAGCCCCAGCATTTT. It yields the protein CASSGYSNQPQHF.

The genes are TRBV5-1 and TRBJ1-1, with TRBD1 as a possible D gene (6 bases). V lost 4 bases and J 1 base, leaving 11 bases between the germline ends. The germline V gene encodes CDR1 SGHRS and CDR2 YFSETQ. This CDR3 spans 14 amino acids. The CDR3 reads CASSVGRGNTEAFF. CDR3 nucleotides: TGCGCCAGCAGCGTTGGCAGGGGGAACACTGAAGCTTTCTTT.

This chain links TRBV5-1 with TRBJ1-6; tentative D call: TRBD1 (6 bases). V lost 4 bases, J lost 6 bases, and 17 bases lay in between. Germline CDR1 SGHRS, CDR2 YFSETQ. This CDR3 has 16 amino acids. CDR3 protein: CASSLSTGRTNSPLHF. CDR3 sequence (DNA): TGCGCCAGCAGCCTTTCGACAGGCCGAACTAATTCACCCCTCCACTTT.

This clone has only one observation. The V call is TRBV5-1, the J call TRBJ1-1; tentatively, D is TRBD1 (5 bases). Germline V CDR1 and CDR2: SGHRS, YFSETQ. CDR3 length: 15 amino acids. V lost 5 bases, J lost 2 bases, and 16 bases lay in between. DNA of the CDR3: TGCGCCAGCAGATACTTGGCAGGGCTAAACACTGAAGCTTTCTTT. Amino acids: CASRYLAGLNTEAFF.

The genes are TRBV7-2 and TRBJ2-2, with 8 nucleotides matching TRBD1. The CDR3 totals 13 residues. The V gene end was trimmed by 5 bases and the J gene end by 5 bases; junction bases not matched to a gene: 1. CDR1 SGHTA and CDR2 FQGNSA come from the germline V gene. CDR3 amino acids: CASSRTGTGELFF. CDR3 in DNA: TGTGCCAGCAGCCGGACAGGGACCGGGGAGCTGTTTTTT.

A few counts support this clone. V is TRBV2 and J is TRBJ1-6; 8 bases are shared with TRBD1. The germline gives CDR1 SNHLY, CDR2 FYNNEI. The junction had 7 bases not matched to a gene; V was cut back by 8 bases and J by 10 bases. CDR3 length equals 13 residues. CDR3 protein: CASRTGSDSPLHF. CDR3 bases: TGTGCCAGCCGGACAGGGTCCGACTCACCCCTCCACTTT.

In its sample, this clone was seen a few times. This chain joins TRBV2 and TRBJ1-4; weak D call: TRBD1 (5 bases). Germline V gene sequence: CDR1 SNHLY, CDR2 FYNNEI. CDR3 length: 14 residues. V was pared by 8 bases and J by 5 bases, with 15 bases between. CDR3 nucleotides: TGTGCCAGCTCATTCCAGGGCCCCAATGAAAAACTGTTTTTT. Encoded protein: CASSFQGPNEKLFF.

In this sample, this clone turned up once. The CDR3 nucleotides are TGTGCCAGCTCACCCAATCCGGGACAGGGGCGAACTGAAGCTTTCTTT. Translation: CASSPNPGQGRTEAFF. The J gene is TRBJ1-1, the V gene TRBV18; 10 nucleotides line up with TRBD1. The V gene's germline CDR1 is KGHSH and CDR2 LQKENI. The ends lost 3 bases at V and 5 bases at J; junction bases unmatched: 9. The CDR3 spans 16 residues.

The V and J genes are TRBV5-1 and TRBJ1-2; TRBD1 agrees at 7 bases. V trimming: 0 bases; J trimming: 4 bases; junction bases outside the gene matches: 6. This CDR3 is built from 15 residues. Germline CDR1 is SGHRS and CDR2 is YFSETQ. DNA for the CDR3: TGCGCCAGCAGCTTGGATAGGGACAGCTCCTATGGCTACACCTTC. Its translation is CASSLDRDSSYGYTF.

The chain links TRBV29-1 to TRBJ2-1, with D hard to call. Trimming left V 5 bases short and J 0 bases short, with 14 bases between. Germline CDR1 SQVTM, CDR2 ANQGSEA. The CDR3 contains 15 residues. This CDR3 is CSVSATPSSYNEQFF. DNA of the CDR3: TGCAGCGTTTCCGCGACTCCTAGCTCCTACAATGAGCAGTTCTTC.

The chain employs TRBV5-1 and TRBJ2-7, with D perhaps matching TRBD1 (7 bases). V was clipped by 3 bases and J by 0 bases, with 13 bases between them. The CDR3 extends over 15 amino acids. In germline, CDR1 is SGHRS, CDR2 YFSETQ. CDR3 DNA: TGCGCCAGCAGCTACAACAGGGGAGGCTCCTACGAGCAGTACTTC. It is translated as CASSYNRGGSYEQYF. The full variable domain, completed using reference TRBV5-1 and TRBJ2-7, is KAGVTQTPRYLIKTRGQQVTLSCSPISGHRSVSWYQQTPGQGLQFLFEYFSETQRNKGNFPGRFSGRQFSNSRSEMNVSTLELGDSALYLCASSYNRGGSYEQYFGPGTRLTVT.

In DNA form, the CDR3 reads TGCGCCAGCAGCCAGGGTGGTACTGAAGCTTTCTTT. This encodes CASSQGGTEAFF. The V and J genes are TRBV5-1 and TRBJ1-1, with TRBD1 as a possible D gene (5 bases). Per germline, CDR1 SGHRS and CDR2 YFSETQ. The CDR3 extends over 12 amino acids. Trimming left V 4 bases short and J 5 bases short, with 9 bases between.

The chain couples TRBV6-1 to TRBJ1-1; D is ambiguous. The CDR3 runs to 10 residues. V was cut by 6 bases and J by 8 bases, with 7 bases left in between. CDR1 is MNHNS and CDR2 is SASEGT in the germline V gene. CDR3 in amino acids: CASSREEAFF. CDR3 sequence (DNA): TGTGCCAGCAGCCGGGAGGAAGCTTTCTTT.

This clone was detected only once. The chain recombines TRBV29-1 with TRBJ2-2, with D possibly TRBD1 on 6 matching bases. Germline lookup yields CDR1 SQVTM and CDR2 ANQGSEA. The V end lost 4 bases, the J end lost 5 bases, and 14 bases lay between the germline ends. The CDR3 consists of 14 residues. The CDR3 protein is CSVGGQGSTGELFF. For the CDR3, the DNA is TGCAGCGTTGGGGGGCAGGGATCTACCGGGGAGCTGTTTTTT.

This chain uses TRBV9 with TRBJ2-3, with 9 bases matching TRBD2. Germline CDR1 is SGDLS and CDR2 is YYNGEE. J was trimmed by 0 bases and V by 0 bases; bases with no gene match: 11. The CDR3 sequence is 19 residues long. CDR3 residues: CASSVEGSGGPSSTDTQYF. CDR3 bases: TGTGCCAGCAGCGTAGAGGGTAGCGGGGGACCCTCTAGCACAGATACGCAGTATTTT.

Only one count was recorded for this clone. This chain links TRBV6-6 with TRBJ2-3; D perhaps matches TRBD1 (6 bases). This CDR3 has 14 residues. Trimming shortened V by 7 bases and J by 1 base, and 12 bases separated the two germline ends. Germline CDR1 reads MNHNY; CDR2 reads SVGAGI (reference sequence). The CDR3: CASTTGLGTDTQYF. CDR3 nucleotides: TGTGCCAGCACCACAGGGCTTGGCACAGATACGCAGTATTTT.

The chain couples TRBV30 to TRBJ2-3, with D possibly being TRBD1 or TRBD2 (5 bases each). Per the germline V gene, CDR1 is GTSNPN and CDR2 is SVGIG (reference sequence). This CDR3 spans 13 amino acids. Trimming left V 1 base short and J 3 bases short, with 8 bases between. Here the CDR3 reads CAWSGGVTDTQYF. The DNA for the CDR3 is TGTGCCTGGAGTGGAGGGGTTACAGATACGCAGTATTTT.